Included here is one T cell receptor beta chain sequence, with context. In the source study's methods: Amplification from reference gene primers served as the basis for estimated nucleated cell counts. The protocol was immunoSEQ multiplex PCR, while the TCRdb copy is restricted to in-frame clones and leaves out a portion. The V and J calls and clone size were taken over from that table, and D and trimming were inferred from the DNA. The sample carries about 260,000 clones, 70% to 85% recorded once. This CDR3 has 16 residues. The V end was cut by 0 bases, the J end by 5 bases, with 14 bases between. Per germline, CDR1 LGHDT and CDR2 YNNKEL (reference sequence). These data come from a study of blood T cell repertoires in COVID-19. Study-level background: Samples came from the United States, Italy and Spain, spanning acute and convalescent COVID-19. In each case, the material was cDNA or gDNA derived from T cells, B-cell-depleted T cells, or PBMCs.

The rearrangement uses TRBV3-1 (or the pseudogene TRBV3-2) and TRBJ2-1, with a tentative D call TRBD2 (6 bases). The sample was peripheral blood. The sequence was collected from an elderly woman with acute or convalescent COVID-19. The CDR3: CASSQEGSSAHNEQFF. The CDR3 region has the DNA TGTGCCAGCAGCCAAGAGGGTTCTAGCGCACACAATGAGCAGTTCTTC.